One and the same sample provided the 24 T cell receptor beta chains below, sequenced in a study of CD8 T cells in ankylosing spondylitis. General study results and limits: Among TCR beta sequences, a motif of fewer than 10 highly homologous variants appeared characteristic of ankylosing spondylitis blood.

No antigens are known for them. Each CDR3 protein is one row after TCRdb ran MiXCR on the 5' RACE reads. The data show some 100,000 distinct CDR3 sequences, roughly 9% seen once. The sequenced sample was blood, either unsorted or a sorted T cell fraction (not recorded which). The receptors here all came from a male donor with ankylosing spondylitis.

This clonotype showed up many times. The CDR3: CASTPARWTGELFF. CDR3 bases: TGTGCCAGCACCCCGGCTAGGTGGACCGGGGAGCTGTTTTTT. J is TRBJ2-2 and V is TRBV7-9; D is uncertain. This CDR3 comprises 14 residues. The germline gives CDR1 SEHNR, CDR2 FQNEAQ (reference sequence). V gave up 7 bases and J gave up 5 bases, with 14 bases separating them.

This clonotype turned up a few times. The J gene is TRBJ2-3, the V gene TRBV5-6, with a possible D match to TRBD1 (6 bases). Trimming stripped 0 bases from V and 14 bases from J, with 13 bases between. The germline V gene encodes CDR1 SGHDT and CDR2 YYEEEE. This CDR3 region has 12 residues. The CDR3 loop is CASSLDDRSWYF. The CDR3 nucleotides are TGTGCCAGCAGCTTGGACGACAGGAGCTGGTATTTT.

The V call is TRBV20-1, the J call TRBJ1-5; D uncertain. The CDR3 extends over 13 amino acids. Germline assignment: CDR1 DFQATT and CDR2 SNEGSKA (reference sequence). Deletions cut 5 bases from V and 2 bases from J, with 10 bases between. CDR3 sequence reads: CSARDTGNQPQHF. The DNA of the CDR3 is TGCAGTGCTCGTGACACTGGCAATCAGCCCCAGCATTTT.

Details on this clonotype: This clone may be a read error of a much larger clone one base away. The chain combines TRBV6-1 with TRBJ2-1, with D uncertain. Germline assignment: CDR1 MNHNS and CDR2 SASEGT. The V gene lost 6 bases and the J gene lost 3 bases, with 3 bases spanning the gap. This CDR3 region has 11 residues. The CDR3 nucleotides read TGTGCCAGCAGGGACTACAATGAGCAGTTCTTC. The encoded protein is CASRDYNEQFF.

The rearrangement joins TRBV30 to TRBJ2-5; 9 bases match TRBD2. CDR3 length equals 15 residues. Germline CDR1 and CDR2: GTSNPN and SVGIG (reference sequence). The V gene end was trimmed by 3 bases and the J gene end by 3 bases; junction bases not matched to a gene: 8. CDR3 loop: CAWRVWTSAEETQYF. The CDR3 DNA is TGTGCCTGGAGGGTCTGGACTAGCGCAGAAGAGACCCAGTACTTC.

There are many counts of this clonotype. The chain uses TRBV4-1 and TRBJ2-1, with 7 positions matching TRBD2. CDR3 length equals 17 residues. Germline loops: CDR1 MGHRA, CDR2 YSYEKL. V lost 4 bases to trimming and J lost 0 bases; unmatched junction nucleotides: 9. DNA of the CDR3: TGCGCCAGCAGCCCAGAACTAGCGTCGAGCTCCTACAATGAGCAGTTCTTC. As protein: CASSPELASSSYNEQFF.

On this clonotype: Compared with germline, one end of the junction differs, possibly owing to a read error. The chain is built from TRBV20-1 and TRBJ2-7; D remains unclear. The CDR3 consists of 16 residues. The germline V gene encodes CDR1 DFQATT and CDR2 SNEGSKA (reference sequence). The CDR3 loop is CSARDGLGEDSHEQYF. The CDR3 nucleotides read TGCAGTGCTAGAGATGGGCTAGGAGAAGACTCCCACGAGCAGTACTTC.

This clonotype was counted between two and nine times. This chain joins TRBV27 and TRBJ1-5; 7 bases match TRBD1. The germline V gene has CDR1 MNHEY and CDR2 SMNVEV (reference sequence). V gave up 5 bases and J gave up 4 bases; unmatched junction bases: 5. The CDR3 has 14 amino acids. The CDR3: CASSPGTDNQPQHF. CDR3 sequence (DNA): TGTGCCAGCAGTCCCGGGACAGATAATCAGCCCCAGCATTTT.

This chain connects TRBV15 to TRBJ2-1, with D uncertain. This CDR3 is built from 15 residues. V lost 1 base, J lost 4 bases, and 11 bases lay in between. From germline, CDR1 is LNHNV and CDR2 YYDKDF (reference sequence). In nucleotides, the CDR3 is TGTGCCACCAGCAGAGTTGGCCTGATATACAATGAGCAGTTCTTC. It specifies CATSRVGLIYNEQFF.

This clonotype was observed a handful of times. The J gene is TRBJ2-7, the V gene TRBV7-9, with D perhaps TRBD2 (6 bases). The CDR3 contains 14 residues. With 0 bases removed from V and 5 bases from J, the gap between germline ends came to 11 bases. Germline-derived CDR1 and CDR2 are SEHNR and FQNEAQ (reference sequence). CDR3 loop: CASSLASLANEQYF. The CDR3 nucleotides are TGTGCCAGCAGCTTAGCGAGTCTAGCGAACGAGCAGTACTTC.

This clonotype was picked up many times. This chain connects TRBV24-1 to TRBJ1-2, with TRBD1 identical over 7 bases. V lost 3 bases to trimming and J lost 5 bases; unmatched junction nucleotides: 8. CDR1 is KGHDR and CDR2 is SFDVKD in the germline V gene. This CDR3 region has 15 residues. The CDR3 nucleotides read TGTGCCACCAGTGATGACACCGGGACAGAGTATGGCTACACCTTC. It translates to CATSDDTGTEYGYTF.

This clonotype has a count of ten or more. V is TRBV7-9 and J is TRBJ2-2; 8 bases line up with TRBD2. J was trimmed by 5 bases and V by 5 bases; bases with no gene match: 10. The length of the CDR3 is 16 residues. Germline CDR1 is SEHNR and CDR2 is FQNEAQ (reference sequence). The CDR3 coding sequence is TGTGCCAGCAGCCCCCAGAGCGGGAGCCCTACCGGGGAGCTGTTTTTT. Translation: CASSPQSGSPTGELFF. Complete variable domain (other parts from reference TRBV7-9 and TRBJ2-2): DTGVSQNPRHKITKRGQNVTFRCDPISEHNRLYWYRQTLGQGPEFLTYFQNEAQLEKSRLLSDRFSAERPKGSFSTLEIQRTEQGDSAMYLCASSPQSGSPTGELFFGEGSRLTVL.

The chain joins TRBV4-2 to TRBJ2-1; D not resolved. This CDR3 is 13 amino acids long. Germline assignment: CDR1 LGHNA and CDR2 YNFKEQ. V dropped 3 bases and J dropped 5 bases, with 8 bases sitting between them. The CDR3 DNA reads TGTGCCAGCAGCCATCCGAGAAACAATGAGCAGTTCTTC. Protein product: CASSHPRNNEQFF.

This chain links TRBV29-1 with TRBJ1-2; weak D call: TRBD1 (6 bases). The CDR3 sequence is 14 residues long. The V end was cut by 1 base, the J end by 4 bases, with 13 bases between. Germline CDR1 and CDR2: SQVTM and ANQGSEA. CDR3 in amino acids: CSVEALSRGYGYTF. The CDR3 region has the DNA TGCAGCGTTGAAGCTTTATCCAGGGGCTATGGCTACACCTTC.

This clonotype has ten or more counts. The gene calls are TRBV14 and TRBJ2-5, with D uncertain. V lost 1 base and J 5 bases, leaving 11 bases between the germline ends. The V gene's germline CDR1 is SGHDN and CDR2 FVKESK. The CDR3 sequence is 14 residues long. CDR3 in DNA: TGTGCCAGCAGCCAAGCCCTTGGGATGGAGACCCAGTACTTC. It translates to CASSQALGMETQYF.

Remarks on this clonotype: A much larger clone differs by one base, so this may be a read error. The chain is built from TRBV3-1 and TRBJ2-7; a weak D match, TRBD1 (6 bases). V was clipped by 1 base and J by 2 bases, with 18 bases between them. Germline CDR1 and CDR2: LGHDT and YNNKEL (reference sequence). The CDR3 has 17 residues. The DNA of the CDR3 is TGTGCCAGCAGCCAAGTCGGTGGGGGCAGGAAAACCTACGAGCAGTACTTC. Its protein is CASSQVGGGRKTYEQYF.

The CDR3 DNA is TGTGCCAGCAGCTTATACGGCGCGCGGGACATTCAGTACTTC. It specifies CASSLYGARDIQYF. The V gene is TRBV11-2, the J gene TRBJ2-4; possible D gene TRBD2, 5 bases. The CDR3 is 14 residues long. Germline CDR1 SGHAT, CDR2 FQNNGV. V gave up 2 bases and J gave up 8 bases, with 13 bases separating them.

This clonotype was seen repeatedly, ten times or more. This chain connects TRBV4-2 to TRBJ2-3; 8 nucleotides line up with TRBD2. Germline CDR1 reads LGHNA; CDR2 reads YNFKEQ. After removal of 0 bases from V and 5 bases from J, the junction contained 7 bases not matched to a gene. The CDR3 has 16 amino acids. This chain's CDR3 is CASSQDQGLGGDTQYF. The CDR3, as DNA: TGTGCCAGCAGCCAAGATCAGGGACTAGGAGGAGATACGCAGTATTTT.

The chain has TRBV12-3 or TRBV12-4 and TRBJ1-2, with D possibly being TRBD1 (6 bases). The CDR3 length is 14 residues. Trimming stripped 5 bases from V and 4 bases from J, with 14 bases between. CDR3 sequence reads: CASSLPGQIYGYTF. Written as DNA, the CDR3 is TGTGCCAGCAGTCTCCCCGGACAGATCTATGGCTACACCTTC.

The table lists this clonotype with a few counts. This sequence joins TRBV14 and TRBJ1-1; D is perhaps TRBD1 (5 bases). The CDR3 consists of 18 residues. Germline V gene data show CDR1 as SGHDN and CDR2 as FVKESK. Trimming pared 0 bases from V and 2 bases from J, leaving 19 bases between. CDR3 bases: TGTGCCAGCAGCCAAGATCCCCCCGGGGGGGAGGTCAACACTGAAGCTTTCTTT. This encodes CASSQDPPGGEVNTEAFF.

This sequence joins TRBV19 and TRBJ2-7; no reliable D call. The CDR3 is made up of 13 amino acids. Germline V lookup: CDR1 LNHDA, CDR2 SQIVND (reference sequence). V shed 2 bases and J shed 3 bases, with 8 bases lying between them. The CDR3 spells CASSIRPDYEQYF. The CDR3 DNA follows: TGTGCCAGTAGTATAAGGCCCGACTACGAGCAGTACTTC.

This clonotype appeared many times. The rearrangement links TRBV3-1 to TRBJ2-1; D is possibly TRBD1 (5 bases). V was trimmed by 1 base and J by 2 bases, leaving 9 bases between them. This CDR3 comprises 15 residues. Germline CDR1 is LGHDT and CDR2 is YNNKEL (reference sequence). The CDR3 nucleotides read TGTGCCAGCAGCCAAGTCCCAGGGACCTACAATGAGCAGTTCTTC. This gives the protein CASSQVPGTYNEQFF.

This clonotype came up many times. This chain links TRBV5-1 with TRBJ2-7, with 8 bases aligning to TRBD2. J was trimmed by 3 bases and V by 4 bases; bases with no gene match: 6. The CDR3 sequence is 14 residues long. Germline V CDR1 and CDR2: SGHRS, YFSETQ. The CDR3 is CASSTRGGLYEQYV. In DNA, the CDR3 is TGCGCCAGCAGCACCCGGGGGGGGCTCTACGAGCAGTACGTC.

In this sample, this clonotype turned up many times. The chain employs TRBV5-1 and TRBJ2-2, with D uncertain. The germline V gene encodes CDR1 SGHRS and CDR2 YFSETQ. CDR3 size: 14 residues. V was clipped by 0 bases and J by 0 bases, with 3 bases between them. The CDR3 protein is CASSLEPNTGELFF. Written as DNA, the CDR3 is TGCGCCAGCAGCTTGGAACCGAACACCGGGGAGCTGTTTTTT.